A selection of T cell receptor beta chains follows, all from one sample in a study of control samples from healthy donors and cancer patients. The repertoire was sequenced with immunoSEQ multiplex PCR; TCRdb's copy has only in-frame clones and lacks some. The table records 90,000 or so clones, roughly 80% of them present only once. Source material: PBMCs. The receptors derive from a man between 65 and 80 years old with lung cancer. The CDR3 runs from the conserved cysteine through the conserved F or W. Fields, in order: J gene, V gene, D gene, clone size, CDR3 DNA, CDR3 protein. A D gene is named only where the DNA matches it firmly. Part of the rows lack a size; the others show once, few, many or a class for expanded clones.

j_call: TRBJ2-7; v_call: TRBV18; d_call: TRBD2; clone_size: NA; cdr3_nt: TGTGCCAGCTCACCAAGTAGCGGGGGGGCAAACGAGCAGTACTTC; cdr3_aa: CASSPSSGGANEQYF
j_call: TRBJ2-7; v_call: TRBV2; d_call: NA; clone_size: many; cdr3_nt: TGTGCCAGCAGGGACAGAACCCACGAGCAGTACTTC; cdr3_aa: CASRDRTHEQYF
j_call: TRBJ2-1; v_call: TRBV5-4; d_call: TRBD2; clone_size: once; cdr3_nt: TGTGCCAGCAGCTTGGAAGTGACTAGCGGGGAGCAGTTCTTC; cdr3_aa: CASSLEVTSGEQFF
j_call: TRBJ2-1; v_call: TRBV7-9; d_call: NA; clone_size: NA; cdr3_nt: TGTGCCAGCAGCTTACCGGGGAAGGGGGAGCAGTTCTTC; cdr3_aa: CASSLPGKGEQFF
j_call: TRBJ2-7; v_call: TRBV5-8; d_call: TRBD1; clone_size: NA; cdr3_nt: TGTGCCAGCAGCTTGGGTGACAGGGTCGGGGAGCAGTACTTC; cdr3_aa: CASSLGDRVGEQYF
j_call: TRBJ1-1; v_call: TRBV30; d_call: NA; clone_size: NA; cdr3_nt: TGTGCCTGGAGTGTAGACCGTTTGAACACTGAAGCTTTCTTT; cdr3_aa: CAWSVDRLNTEAFF
j_call: TRBJ2-7; v_call: TRBV3-1/TRBV3-2; d_call: NA; clone_size: NA; cdr3_nt: TGTGCCAGCAGACAAAAATACGAGCAGTACTTC; cdr3_aa: CASRQKYEQYF
j_call: TRBJ2-7; v_call: TRBV12-5; d_call: NA; clone_size: NA; cdr3_nt: TGTGCTAGTGGTCCGAGACCGGAGCCGGCCTACGAGCAGTACTTC; cdr3_aa: CASGPRPEPAYEQYF
j_call: TRBJ1-4; v_call: TRBV7-9; d_call: NA; clone_size: NA; cdr3_nt: TGTGCCAGCAGCTTACGAATCACGGGGGCCGGTGAAAAACTGTTTTTT; cdr3_aa: CASSLRITGAGEKLFF
j_call: TRBJ1-5; v_call: TRBV5-1; d_call: NA; clone_size: NA; cdr3_nt: TGCGCCAGCAGCTTGGCGGGGTTAGATCAGCCCCAGCATTTT; cdr3_aa: CASSLAGLDQPQHF
j_call: TRBJ1-1; v_call: TRBV19; d_call: NA; clone_size: NA; cdr3_nt: TGTGCCAGTAGTATCCCTGGACGGATGAACACTGAAGCTTTCTTT; cdr3_aa: CASSIPGRMNTEAFF
j_call: TRBJ1-2; v_call: TRBV19; d_call: NA; clone_size: NA; cdr3_nt: TGTGCCAGTAGTCCCCAGGCGGGGGTAAGCTATGGCTACACCTTC; cdr3_aa: CASSPQAGVSYGYTF
j_call: TRBJ2-7; v_call: TRBV5-1; d_call: TRBD1; clone_size: NA; cdr3_nt: TGCGCCACCCGAACCGGGACAGGGGGCGGCGAGCAGTACTTC; cdr3_aa: CATRTGTGGGEQYF
j_call: TRBJ2-3; v_call: TRBV27; d_call: TRBD2; clone_size: once; cdr3_nt: TGTGCCAGCAGTTTATCGTACGGGGGGTATACAGATACGCAGTATTTT; cdr3_aa: CASSLSYGGYTDTQYF
j_call: TRBJ2-1; v_call: TRBV7-9; d_call: NA; clone_size: NA; cdr3_nt: TGTGCCAGCAGCTTAGGTGTCAACTACAATGAGCAGTTCTTC; cdr3_aa: CASSLGVNYNEQFF
j_call: TRBJ2-4; v_call: TRBV18; d_call: NA; clone_size: NA; cdr3_nt: TGTGCCAGCTCACCAGAAAGGGGAGGCAAAAACATTCAGTACTTC; cdr3_aa: CASSPERGGKNIQYF
j_call: TRBJ2-1; v_call: TRBV27; d_call: TRBD2; clone_size: NA; cdr3_nt: TGTGCCAGCAGTTTACGGGGACTAGCGGGGGGTGTCTCGCGCTTGAATGAGCAGTTCTTC; cdr3_aa: CASSLRGLAGGVSRLNEQFF
j_call: TRBJ1-6; v_call: TRBV27; d_call: NA; clone_size: NA; cdr3_nt: TGTGCCAGCAGTCGAGTTGGGGGGACAAGCTCCTATAATTCACCCCTCCACTTT; cdr3_aa: CASSRVGGTSSYNSPLHF
j_call: TRBJ2-1; v_call: TRBV4-3; d_call: TRBD2; clone_size: NA; cdr3_nt: TGCGCCAGCAGCCACTCAAGGTCGACTAGCGGGAGATACAATGAGCAGTTCTTC; cdr3_aa: CASSHSRSTSGRYNEQFF
j_call: TRBJ1-1; v_call: TRBV5-1; d_call: TRBD1; clone_size: NA; cdr3_nt: TGCGCCAGCAGACCCCGGGAGGGGGCTCTGGCTGAAGCTTTCTTT; cdr3_aa: CASRPREGALAEAFF
j_call: TRBJ2-7; v_call: TRBV7-8; d_call: NA; clone_size: once; cdr3_nt: TGTGCCAGCAGCCGGGCTGCCGGCGAGCAGTACTTC; cdr3_aa: CASSRAAGEQYF
j_call: TRBJ1-2; v_call: TRBV7-6; d_call: TRBD1; clone_size: NA; cdr3_nt: TGTGCCAGCAGCCCAACAGGGGTTCACTATGGCTACACCTTC; cdr3_aa: CASSPTGVHYGYTF
j_call: TRBJ1-1; v_call: TRBV7-9; d_call: TRBD1; clone_size: NA; cdr3_nt: TGTGCCAGCAGCCCGCCGGGGAGGGGGCGCGGATATGGCACTGAAGCTTTCTTT; cdr3_aa: CASSPPGRGRGYGTEAFF
j_call: TRBJ1-2; v_call: TRBV7-9; d_call: NA; clone_size: NA; cdr3_nt: TGTGCCAGCAGCTTGAACATCGTTGGCTACACCTTC; cdr3_aa: CASSLNIVGYTF
j_call: TRBJ2-1; v_call: TRBV5-1; d_call: TRBD2; clone_size: NA; cdr3_nt: TGCGCCAGCAGCTGGGGCGGGGGGGGCGATGAGCAGTTCTTC; cdr3_aa: CASSWGGGGDEQFF